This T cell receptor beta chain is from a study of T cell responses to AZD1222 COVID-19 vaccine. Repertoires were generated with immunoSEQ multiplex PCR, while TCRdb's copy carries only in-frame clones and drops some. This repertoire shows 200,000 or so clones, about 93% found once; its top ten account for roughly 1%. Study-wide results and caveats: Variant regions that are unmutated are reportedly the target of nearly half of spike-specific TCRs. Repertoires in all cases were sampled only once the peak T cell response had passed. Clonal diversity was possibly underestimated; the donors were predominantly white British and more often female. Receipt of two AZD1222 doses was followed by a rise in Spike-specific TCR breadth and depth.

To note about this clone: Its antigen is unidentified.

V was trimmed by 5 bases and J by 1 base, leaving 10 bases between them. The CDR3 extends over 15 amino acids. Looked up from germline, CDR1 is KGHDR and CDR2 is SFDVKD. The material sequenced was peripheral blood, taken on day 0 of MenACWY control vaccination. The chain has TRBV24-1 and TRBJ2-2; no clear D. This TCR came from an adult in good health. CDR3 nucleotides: TGTGCCACCAGTGGCCTGGGCGGGAACACCGGGGAGCTGTTTTTT. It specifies CATSGLGGNTGELFF.